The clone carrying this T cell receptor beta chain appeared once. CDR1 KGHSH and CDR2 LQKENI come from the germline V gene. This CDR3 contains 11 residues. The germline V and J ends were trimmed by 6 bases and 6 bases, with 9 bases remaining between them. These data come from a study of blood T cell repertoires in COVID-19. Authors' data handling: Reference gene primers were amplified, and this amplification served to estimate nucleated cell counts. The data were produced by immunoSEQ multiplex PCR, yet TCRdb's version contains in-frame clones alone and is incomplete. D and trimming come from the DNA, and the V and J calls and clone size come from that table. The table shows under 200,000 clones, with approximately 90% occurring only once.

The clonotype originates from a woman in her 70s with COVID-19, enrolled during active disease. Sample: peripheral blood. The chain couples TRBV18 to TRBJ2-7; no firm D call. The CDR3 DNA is TGTGCCAGCTCCCCCGCTACCGAGCAGTACTTC. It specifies CASSPATEQYF.